Below, 6 T cell receptor beta chains from the same sample are listed, as sequenced in a study of T cell clonality in common variable immunodeficiency (dated by TCRdb to 2013 to 2016). Study-wide conclusions, independent of this receptor: Fewer deletions and N-nucleotide insertions were reportedly observed in CVID TCRbeta sequences, and highly modified clones with 13 or more V deletions were reportedly absent from CVID TCRbeta sequences.

The library was produced with the immunoSEQ multiplex PCR assay. In TCRdb, the immuneACCESS table is reduced to in-frame sequences with V and J assigned. These tables do not hold every clone; where another copy was compared, an unresolved V gene accounts for under half, and the others remain unexplained. For this sample, about 26,000 clones appear and none is a singleton. Jointly, the top ten make up more than 20% of the sample. These receptors have no identified antigens. The sample comprised peripheral blood mononuclear cells. The receptors come from a human donor with common variable immunodeficiency.

This clone was found many times. Read sequence stops 3 residues before the CDR3 end, and the germline J gene provides the missing end. The chain joins TRBV7-2 to TRBJ2-1; tentative D call: TRBD2 (5 bases). CDR3 length equals 13 residues. Germline CDR1 and CDR2: SGHTA and FQGNSA. V lost 5 bases, J lost 9 bases, and 14 bases lay in between. CDR3 DNA, as far as it was read: TGTGCCAGCAGCCAGGAGGCGGCGGGTGAG. Encoded protein: CASSQEAAGE. The full CDR3 protein is CASSQEAAGEQFF.

Regarding this clone: The missing CDR3 end, 3 residues past where the read stops, is filled in from the germline J gene. V gene TRBV5-1 combines with J gene TRBJ1-2; TRBD1 matches 9 bases. The CDR3 extends over 15 amino acids. V gave up 7 bases and J gave up 5 bases; unmatched junction bases: 12. Germline CDR1 and CDR2: SGHRS and YFSETQ. The CDR3 bases that were read are TGCGCCAGCGCCAAGGGACAGGGCGCTACGTATGGC. Encoded protein: CASAKGQGATYG. The full CDR3 protein reads CASAKGQGATYGYTF. The full variable domain, in which reference TRBV5-1 and TRBJ1-2 provide the parts outside the CDR3, is KAGVTQTPRYLIKTRGQQVTLSCSPISGHRSVSWYQQTPGQGLQFLFEYFSETQRNKGNFPGRFSGRQFSNSRSEMNVSTLELGDSALYLCASAKGQGATYGYTFGSGTRLTVV.

This clone was detected a few times. The read falls 3 residues short of the CDR3 end, and the missing part is taken from the germline J gene. V usage is TRBV11-1 and J usage is TRBJ2-7; D is possibly TRBD2 (5 bases). Trimming cost V 6 bases and J 1 base, with 13 bases left between them. This CDR3 contains 14 residues. Germline CDR1 and CDR2: SGHAT and FQDESV (reference sequence). The CDR3 protein is CASSSYSGSYEQYF. The covered CDR3 bases are TGTGCCAGCAGTTCATATTCGGGGTCCTACGAG.

This clone was observed at least ten times. The read ends 3 residues early relative to the CDR3; the germline J gene fills the gap. The V call is TRBV5-6, the J call TRBJ2-1; 8 positions agree with TRBD2. The ends lost 0 bases at V and 2 bases at J; junction bases unmatched: 1. Germline-derived CDR1 and CDR2 are SGHDT and YYEEEE. CDR3 length equals 15 residues. The covered CDR3 bases are TGTGCCAGCAGCTTGGAAGCGGGAGCCTACAATGAG. Amino acids: CASSLEAGAYNE. The complete CDR3 reads CASSLEAGAYNEQFF.

This clone was observed many times. The sequence runs out 3 residues before the end of the CDR3; the remainder is reconstructed from the germline J gene. The J gene is TRBJ2-3, the V gene TRBV5-5, with D hard to call. V lost 1 base and J 4 bases, leaving 7 bases between the germline ends. CDR1 is SGHKS and CDR2 is YYEKEE in the germline V gene (reference sequence). CDR3 size: 13 residues. The CDR3 bases that were read are TGTGCCAGCAGCTTGCCCGGGTCAGATACG. As protein: CASSLPGSDT. The whole CDR3 is CASSLPGSDTQYF. Complete variable domain (other parts from reference TRBV5-5 and TRBJ2-3): DAGVTQSPTHLIKTRGQQVTLRCSPISGHKSVSWYQQVLGQGPQFIFQYYEKEERGRGNFPDRFSARQFPNYSSELNVNALLLGDSALYLCASSLPGSDTQYFGPGTRLTVL.

For this clone: The read halts 3 residues ahead of the CDR3 end, with the missing end drawn from the germline J gene. The rearrangement uses TRBV2 and TRBJ2-3; D gene unclear. This CDR3 is built from 15 residues. CDR1 SNHLY and CDR2 FYNNEI come from the germline V gene. V gave up 3 bases and J gave up 1 base, with 11 bases separating them. The CDR3 is CASSDDRVGTDTQYF. The part of the CDR3 DNA that was read is TGTGCCAGCAGTGACGACCGGGTCGGCACAGATACG. The variable domain in full, completed from reference TRBV2 and TRBJ2-3, reads EPEVTQTPSHQVTQMGQEVILRCVPISNHLYFYWYRQILGQKVEFLVSFYNNEISEKSEIFDDQFSVERPDGSNFTLKIRSTKLEDSAMYFCASSDDRVGTDTQYFGPGTRLTVL.